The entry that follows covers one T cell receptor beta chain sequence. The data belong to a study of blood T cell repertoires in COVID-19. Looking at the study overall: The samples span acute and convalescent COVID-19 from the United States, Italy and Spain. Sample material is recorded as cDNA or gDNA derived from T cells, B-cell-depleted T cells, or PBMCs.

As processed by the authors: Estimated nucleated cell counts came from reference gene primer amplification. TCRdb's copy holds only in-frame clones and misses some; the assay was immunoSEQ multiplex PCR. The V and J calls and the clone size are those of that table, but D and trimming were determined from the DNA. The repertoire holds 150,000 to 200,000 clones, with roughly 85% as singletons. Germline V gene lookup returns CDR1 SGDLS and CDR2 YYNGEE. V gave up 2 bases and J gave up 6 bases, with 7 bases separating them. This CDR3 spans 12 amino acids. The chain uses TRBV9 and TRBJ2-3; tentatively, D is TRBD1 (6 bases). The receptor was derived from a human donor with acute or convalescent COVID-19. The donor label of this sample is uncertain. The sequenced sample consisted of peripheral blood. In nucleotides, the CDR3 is TGTGCCAGCAGCGTGCAGGGGGATACGCAGTATTTT. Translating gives CASSVQGDTQYF.